There are many counts of the clone carrying this T cell receptor (beta chain). Its antigen remains unidentified. As the CDR3 is not closed by the conserved phenylalanine or tryptophan, this likely results from a read error. Because the CDR3's place on the DNA is in doubt, the DNA is left out and the CDR3 is given as listed by TCRdb. Germline V gene sequence: CDR1 MDHEN, CDR2 SYDVKM. The CDR3 length equals 10 residues, ends included. These data belong to a study of metastatic and nonmetastatic thyroid tumors. Background on the study: Repertoires from malignant and benign thyroid patients were compared across blood and tumor or nodule tissue. Overall study findings and caveats: Patients with malignant thyroid tumors reportedly had significantly higher TCR beta diversity than those with benign nodules, in blood and tumor.

All patients reached thyroid surgery having received no treatment beforehand. As processed by the authors: Building a distant-metastasis classifier for papillary thyroid cancer drew on CDR3 differences across clinicopathological groups. TCRdb reanalyzed the PCR reads with MiXCR. The V and J calls here are based on TCRdb, not the publication. The sample includes about 22,000 clones, about a third of them seen just once. The chain combines TRBV28 with TRBJ1-1; no DNA check was done on the table's D call, TRBD1. Sequencing was carried out using blood. The sequence came from a male donor with papillary thyroid cancer or a benign thyroid nodule (not recorded which). Some clones in this sample may be carry-over from other donors' samples. CDR3: CASRGRPLYA.